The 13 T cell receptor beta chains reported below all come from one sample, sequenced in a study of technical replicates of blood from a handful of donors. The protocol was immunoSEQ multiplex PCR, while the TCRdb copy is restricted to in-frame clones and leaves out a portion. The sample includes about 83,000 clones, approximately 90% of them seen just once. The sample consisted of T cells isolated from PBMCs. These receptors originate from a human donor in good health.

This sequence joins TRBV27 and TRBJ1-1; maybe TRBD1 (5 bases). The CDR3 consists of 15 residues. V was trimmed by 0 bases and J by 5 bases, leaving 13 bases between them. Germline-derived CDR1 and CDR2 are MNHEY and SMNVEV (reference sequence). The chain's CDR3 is CASSLSAGPYTEAFF. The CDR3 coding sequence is TGTGCCAGCAGTTTATCGGCAGGGCCCTATACTGAAGCTTTCTTT.

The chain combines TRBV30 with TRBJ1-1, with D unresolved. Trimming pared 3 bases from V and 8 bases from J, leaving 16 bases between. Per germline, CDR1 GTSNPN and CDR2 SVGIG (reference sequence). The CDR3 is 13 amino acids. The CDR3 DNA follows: TGTGCCTGGAGCCGCGGGAGTCTATCAGAAGCTTTCTTT. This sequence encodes CAWSRGSLSEAFF.

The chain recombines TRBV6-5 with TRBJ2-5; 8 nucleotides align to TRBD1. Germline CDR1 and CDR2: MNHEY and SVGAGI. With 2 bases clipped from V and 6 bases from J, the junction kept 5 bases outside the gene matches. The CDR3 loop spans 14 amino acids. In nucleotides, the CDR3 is TGTGCCAGCAGTTACCGAGTCAGGGGGCAGACCCAGTACTTC. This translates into CASSYRVRGQTQYF.

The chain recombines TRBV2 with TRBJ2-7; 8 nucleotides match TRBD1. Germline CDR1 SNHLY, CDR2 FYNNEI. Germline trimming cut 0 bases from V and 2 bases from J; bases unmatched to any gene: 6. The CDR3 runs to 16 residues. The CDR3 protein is CASSEAAGGAPYEQYF. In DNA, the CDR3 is TGTGCCAGCAGTGAAGCGGCAGGGGGCGCCCCCTACGAGCAGTACTTC.

CDR3 sequence reads: CASSLGTGPQETQYF. The CDR3 DNA sequence: TGCGCCAGCAGCTTGGGTACAGGGCCCCAAGAGACCCAGTACTTC. The J gene is TRBJ2-5, the V gene TRBV5-1; possibly TRBD1 for D (6 bases). The germline V gene has CDR1 SGHRS and CDR2 YFSETQ. Trimming took off 0 bases at V and 1 base at J, with 10 bases between the two ends. CDR3 length equals 15 residues.

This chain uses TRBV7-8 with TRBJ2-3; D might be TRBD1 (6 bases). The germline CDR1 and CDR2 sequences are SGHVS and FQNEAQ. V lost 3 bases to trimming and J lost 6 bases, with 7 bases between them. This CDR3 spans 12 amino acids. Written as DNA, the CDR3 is TGTGCCAGCAGCTTGGGGGCGGATACGCAGTATTTT. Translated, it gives CASSLGADTQYF. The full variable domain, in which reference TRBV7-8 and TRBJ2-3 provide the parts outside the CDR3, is GAGVSQSPRYKVAKRGQDVALRCDPISGHVSLFWYQQALGQGPEFLTYFQNEAQLDKSGLPSDRFFAERPEGSVSTLKIQRTQQEDSAVYLCASSLGADTQYFGPGTRLTVL.

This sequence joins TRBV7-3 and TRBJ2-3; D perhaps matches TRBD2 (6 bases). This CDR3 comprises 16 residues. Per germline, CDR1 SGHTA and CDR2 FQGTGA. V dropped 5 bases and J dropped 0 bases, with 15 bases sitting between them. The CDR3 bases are TGTGCCAGCAGCAAAGGGGCGGGGACGAGCACAGATACGCAGTATTTT. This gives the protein CASSKGAGTSTDTQYF.

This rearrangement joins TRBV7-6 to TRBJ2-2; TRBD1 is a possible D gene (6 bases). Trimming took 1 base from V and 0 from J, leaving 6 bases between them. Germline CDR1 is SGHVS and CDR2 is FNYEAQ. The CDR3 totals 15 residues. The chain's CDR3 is CASSLGTANTGELFF. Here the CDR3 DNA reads TGTGCCAGCAGCTTAGGGACAGCGAACACCGGGGAGCTGTTTTTT.

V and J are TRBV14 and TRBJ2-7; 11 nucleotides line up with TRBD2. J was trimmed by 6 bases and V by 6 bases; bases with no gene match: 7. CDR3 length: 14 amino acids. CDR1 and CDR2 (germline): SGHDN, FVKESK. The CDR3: CASSLGLAGFEQYF. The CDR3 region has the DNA TGTGCCAGCAGTCTCGGACTAGCGGGCTTCGAGCAGTACTTC.

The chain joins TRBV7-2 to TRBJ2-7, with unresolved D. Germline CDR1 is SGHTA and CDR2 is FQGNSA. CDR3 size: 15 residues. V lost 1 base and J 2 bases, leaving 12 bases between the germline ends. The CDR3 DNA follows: TGTGCCAGCAGCTTAGTTGGGCCGACAACCTACGAGCAGTACTTC. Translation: CASSLVGPTTYEQYF.

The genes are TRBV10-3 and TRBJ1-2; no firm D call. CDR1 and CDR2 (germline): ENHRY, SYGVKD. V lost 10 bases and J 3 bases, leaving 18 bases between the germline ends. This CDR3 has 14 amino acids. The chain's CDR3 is CATKPERDYYGYTF. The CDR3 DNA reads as TGTGCCACCAAGCCCGAAAGAGACTACTATGGCTACACCTTC.

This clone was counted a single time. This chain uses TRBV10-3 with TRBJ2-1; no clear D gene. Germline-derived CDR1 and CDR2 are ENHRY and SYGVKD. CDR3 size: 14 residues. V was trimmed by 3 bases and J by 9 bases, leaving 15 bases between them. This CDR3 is CAISDRLDILEQFF. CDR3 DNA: TGTGCCATCAGTGATAGGTTAGACATTCTTGAGCAGTTCTTC.

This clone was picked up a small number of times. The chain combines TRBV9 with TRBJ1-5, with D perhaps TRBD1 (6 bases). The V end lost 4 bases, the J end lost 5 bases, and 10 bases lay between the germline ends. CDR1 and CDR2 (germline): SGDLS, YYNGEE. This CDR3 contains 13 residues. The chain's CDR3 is CASSPKGDQPQHF. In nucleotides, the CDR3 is TGTGCCAGCAGCCCGAAGGGGGATCAGCCCCAGCATTTT.